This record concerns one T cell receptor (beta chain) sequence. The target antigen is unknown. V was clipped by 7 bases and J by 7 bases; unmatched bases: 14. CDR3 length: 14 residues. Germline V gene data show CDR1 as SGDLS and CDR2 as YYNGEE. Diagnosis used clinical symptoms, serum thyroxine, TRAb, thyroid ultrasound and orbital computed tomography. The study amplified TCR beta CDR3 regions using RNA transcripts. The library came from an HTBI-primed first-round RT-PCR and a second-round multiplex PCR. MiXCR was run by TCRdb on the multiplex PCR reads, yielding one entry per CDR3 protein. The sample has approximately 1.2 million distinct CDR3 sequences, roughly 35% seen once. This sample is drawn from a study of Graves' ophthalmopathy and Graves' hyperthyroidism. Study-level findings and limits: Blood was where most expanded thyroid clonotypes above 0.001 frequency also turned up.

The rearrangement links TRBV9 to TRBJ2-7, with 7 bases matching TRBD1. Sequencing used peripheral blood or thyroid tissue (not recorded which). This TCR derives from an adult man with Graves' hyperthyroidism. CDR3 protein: CASRAPGQLGEQYF. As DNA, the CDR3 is TGTGCCAGCCGCGCCCCGGGACAGTTGGGGGAGCAGTACTTC.